This T cell receptor (beta chain) was sequenced for a study of T cell responses to AZD1222 COVID-19 vaccine. Notes on the study in general: Spike-specific TCR depth and breadth grew after two AZD1222 doses. Seropositive at baseline were only a handful of AZD1222 recipients. White British donors predominated, females outnumbered males, and clonal diversity was possibly underestimated.

Deletions cut 4 bases from V and 4 bases from J, with 13 bases between. The CDR3 is made up of 14 amino acids. CDR1 is LGHDT and CDR2 is YNNKEL in the germline V gene (reference sequence). For this clone: Its antigen is not known.

Profiling relied on immunoSEQ multiplex PCR, and the TCRdb table lists in-frame clones only, not all of them. Of 130,000 to 150,000 clones listed, about 91% were seen once; the top ten hold under 2%. The rearrangement links TRBV3-1 (or the pseudogene TRBV3-2) to TRBJ1-2, with D possibly TRBD1 on 5 matching bases. The material was peripheral blood, obtained on day 0 of AZD1222 vaccination. This receptor was taken from an adult in good health. The CDR3 sequence is CASSRRDGSYGYTF. The DNA for the CDR3 is TGTGCCAGCAGCCGGAGGGACGGATCCTATGGCTACACCTTC.